This T cell receptor beta chain was captured in a study of T cell repertoires in cytomegalovirus infection. On the study more broadly: Matching HLA type, along with CMV infection, was indicated by public TCR beta signatures.

Study-wide points: What dominated the ex vivo response were HLA-C-restricted CMV-specific TCR beta clonotypes. Carriers of CMV and the relevant HLA type were discriminated by public TCR beta frequency.

In TCRdb, the reads were re-called with MiXCR into one record per CDR3 protein. In the table there are roughly 250,000 distinct CDR3 sequences, over 20% of which are singletons. There are 13 residues in the CDR3. Losses at the gene ends were 7 bases for V and 2 bases for J; bases not matched to a gene: 2. Germline values: CDR1 SGHAT, CDR2 FQNNGV. Of note for this clonotype: The antigen is unknown.

The receptor was isolated from a human donor in good health (CMV status not recorded). Some clones in this sample may be carry-over from other donors' samples. Source material: CD8+ T cells from PBMCs. The chain has TRBV11-2 and TRBJ2-5, with 9 bases lining up with TRBD2. CDR3 sequence (DNA): TGTGCCAGCAACCTAGCGGGGCAAGAGACCCAGTACTTC. Amino acid sequence: CASNLAGQETQYF.